The rows below give T cell receptor beta chains drawn from one sample of a study of T cell changes during pregnancy in multiple sclerosis. The repertoire was sequenced with immunoSEQ multiplex PCR; TCRdb's copy has only in-frame clones and lacks some. The repertoire has 70,000 to 100,000 clones, around 93% of them found once; the top ten carry about 1.3%. The sequencing used peripheral blood, collected in the third trimester of pregnancy. The receptors come from a female donor in good health, enrolled as a control in a pregnancy study. Each CDR3 is given with its conserved first and last residue. Fields, in order: V gene, clone size, D gene, J gene, CDR3 DNA, CDR3 protein. A D gene is named only where the DNA matches it firmly. Some rows have no size entry. The others give once, few or many, or a class for an expanded clone.

V: TRBV11-3
size: -
D: -
J: TRBJ2-2
DNA: TGTGCCAGCAGCATTTGGAGGAATGCGGAGCTGTTTTTT
CDR3: CASSIWRNAELFF

V: TRBV5-6
size: once
D: -
J: TRBJ1-3
DNA: TGTGCCAGCAGCTTGGTTACAGGGGGAAACACCATATATTTT
CDR3: CASSLVTGGNTIYF

V: TRBV5-8
size: -
D: -
J: TRBJ2-5
DNA: TGTGCCAGCAGTTTCTTCAGAACGGGAGAGACCCAGTACTTC
CDR3: CASSFFRTGETQYF

V: TRBV6-5
size: -
D: -
J: TRBJ1-1
DNA: TGTGCCAGCACCCCGGGACATGAAAGCACTGAAGCTTTCTTT
CDR3: CASTPGHESTEAFF

V: TRBV28
size: -
D: -
J: TRBJ2-2
DNA: TGTGCCATCAGGGCCCAGAACACCGGGGAGCTGTTTTTT
CDR3: CAIRAQNTGELFF

V: TRBV11-2
size: medium-sized
D: TRBD1
J: TRBJ2-3
DNA: TGTGCCAGCAGCCTCCAACGACAGGGGGCGGGCACAGATACGCAGTATTTT
CDR3: CASSLQRQGAGTDTQYF

V: TRBV28
size: -
D: TRBD1
J: TRBJ1-1
DNA: TGTGCCAGCAGTTACTTGGGGACAGGGGTGGGCACTGAAGCTTTCTTT
CDR3: CASSYLGTGVGTEAFF

V: TRBV21-1
size: -
D: -
J: TRBJ1-2
DNA: TGTGCCAGCAGCCTAATGGACAGTACGTGGGGCTACACCTTC
CDR3: CASSLMDSTWGYTF

V: TRBV5-1
size: -
D: TRBD1
J: TRBJ2-7
DNA: TGCGCCAGCAGCTTAGGGCAGGGGGCCTCCTACGAGCAGTACTTC
CDR3: CASSLGQGASYEQYF

V: TRBV27
size: -
D: TRBD2
J: TRBJ2-1
DNA: TGTGCCAGCAGTCCCTCGGGGGGGGTGGTCTACAATGAGCAGTTCTTC
CDR3: CASSPSGGVVYNEQFF

V: TRBV14
size: -
D: -
J: TRBJ1-1
DNA: TGTGCCAGCAGCTTTAATGCGGGACGCCGGAACACTGAAGCTTTCTTT
CDR3: CASSFNAGRRNTEAFF

V: TRBV27
size: -
D: TRBD1
J: TRBJ2-1
DNA: TGTGCCAGCAGTTTGGGACAGGGGGTTAGGGATGAGCAGTTCTTC
CDR3: CASSLGQGVRDEQFF

V: TRBV11-2
size: -
D: -
J: TRBJ2-7
DNA: TGTGCCAGCAGCTTTGGGGGGGCTATCGACGAGCAGTACTTC
CDR3: CASSFGGAIDEQYF

V: TRBV5-8
size: -
D: TRBD2
J: TRBJ2-1
DNA: TGTGCCAGCGGGCATAGCGGGAGCAGGAATGAGCAGTTCTTC
CDR3: CASGHSGSRNEQFF

V: TRBV4-2
size: few
D: -
J: TRBJ2-5
DNA: TGTGCCAGCAGCCCCTTGTTAGGGGTACAGTACTTC
CDR3: CASSPLLGVQYF

V: TRBV28
size: -
D: TRBD1
J: TRBJ1-5
DNA: TGTGCCAGCAGTTTAGTCGGGACAGGGAAGCCCCAGCATTTT
CDR3: CASSLVGTGKPQHF

V: TRBV7-9
size: -
D: -
J: TRBJ1-4
DNA: TGTGCCAGCAGCAGGGGCGGTGGTAATGAAAAACTGTTTTTT
CDR3: CASSRGGGNEKLFF

V: TRBV27
size: -
D: -
J: TRBJ2-7
DNA: TGTGCCAGCAGTCTCACGAGCTCCTACGAGCAGTACTTC
CDR3: CASSLTSSYEQYF

V: TRBV7-2
size: -
D: -
J: TRBJ1-1
DNA: TGTGCCAGCAGTTTGACTTTCACCGGACTCGAAGCTTTCTTT
CDR3: CASSLTFTGLEAFF

V: TRBV7-9
size: -
D: TRBD1
J: TRBJ1-2
DNA: TGTGCCAGCAGCGTAATCCCGGGAGACAGGGGACAGGGGGGCTACACCTTC
CDR3: CASSVIPGDRGQGGYTF